This T cell receptor beta chain was recorded in a study of early T cells in non-severe SARS-CoV-2 infection. Overall study: Alpha and beta chains were unpaired, from unsorted whole-blood bulk RNA.

In the library, individual cDNA molecules carried attached unique molecular identifiers. TCRdb passed the 5' RACE reads through MiXCR, listing each CDR3 protein once. This sample has some 77,000 distinct CDR3 sequences; roughly 16% occur once, and the top ten carry approximately 2.9%. The study's findings and limits: The VDJdb matching leaned toward anti-spike CD8 responses and overlooked private and CD4 specificities.

Trimming removed 5 bases from V and 2 bases from J, with 15 bases in between. The length of the CDR3 is 15 residues. Germline loops: CDR1 LNHNV, CDR2 YYDKDF (reference sequence). This clonotype has a handful of counts. Its specificity is not known. This receptor was obtained from an adult who was a healthcare worker with PCR-confirmed SARS-CoV-2 infection or an uninfected control (not recorded which). The J gene is TRBJ1-1, the V gene TRBV15; no clear D. Input material: whole blood. CDR3 DNA: TGTGCCACCAGCGGAGGAGGGAGGGTAAACACTGAAGCTTTCTTT. Encoded protein: CATSGGGRVNTEAFF.